Described below is a single T cell receptor (beta chain) sequence and its context. The count of this clone is one. What antigen it recognizes has not been identified. Base qualities are missing; no much larger clone stands one base away. The cohort was made up of under 800 healthy bone marrow donors. At the time of sampling, all cohort members were nominally healthy, though unrecorded immune exposures were likely present. The donor tested CMV seronegative, placing the donor among the 352 seronegative members of the cohort. Each donor provided a peripheral blood sample, and peripheral blood mononuclear cells were used for TCR beta sequencing. Genomic DNA extraction from the blood cell samples was performed with the Qiagen DNeasy Blood Extraction Kit. The library relied on the immunoSEQ multiplex PCR assay. For the multiplex PCR, a mixture combining 60 forward primers for TCR Vbeta segments and 13 reverse primers for TCR Jbeta segments was used. A multiplex PCR assay on genomic DNA amplified the CDR3 region of rearranged TCR beta genes. The amplified TCR beta libraries were sequenced on the Illumina HiSeq System as 87-base-pair reads. The paper's processing steps were these. A later analysis tallied 75 million to 95 million unique TCR beta chains across the 666 repertoires, and around 12 million of those chains were shared by two or more donors. To remove PCR and sequencing errors, raw reads were error-corrected and collapsed into unique sequences using a nearest-neighbor algorithm that merged closely related sequences. To assign V, D and J gene segments, CDR3 sequences were aligned to IMGT reference sequences. For a sequence to be retained, a match of at least six nucleotides to both a V gene segment and a J gene segment was required. Rearrangements were classified as productive when the CDR3 lacked stop codons and remained in frame with V and J, and all other rearrangements were classified as non-productive. CDR3 was defined by IMGT convention, running from the second conserved V-encoded cysteine to the conserved J-encoded phenylalanine. The earlier analysis of fewer than 700 of the donors excluded sequences that lacked an unambiguous match to a single V gene segment. In an earlier analysis of about 590 of the donors, a V segment was called functional when productive rearrangements were above 56.7%, and segregating when the standard deviation between donors exceeded 5%. To diagnose cytomegalovirus status from the catalog of TCR beta chain sequences, a statistical classification framework was built. V and J gene assignment, in a later analysis, came from comparing TCR nucleotide sequences with IMGT/GENE-DB human TR gene sequences. Using the TCRdist pipeline, a later analysis assigned CDR3 sequences along with most-parsimonious VDJ recombination scenarios. A later analysis defined each TCR beta chain by its CDR3 amino acid sequence plus V-gene family, and excluded reads lacking a unique V-gene family. A later analysis removed roughly 590 highly shared, low-generation-probability nucleotide sequences to deal with suspected cross-contamination and a sequencing artifact. In a later analysis, a clonal expansion index for each public chain was calculated from normalized within-repertoire ranks of inferred template counts. Generation probabilities in a later analysis came from a VDJ recombination model fitted to out-of-frame rearrangements, and those results were checked against IGoR. Hypergeometric tests were used in a later analysis to score TCR-TCR, TCR-HLA and TCR-CMV co-occurrence, with a repertoire-size bias correction applied to the TCR pairs. In a later analysis, false discovery rates were estimated by permuting HLA or CMV assignments 20 times. In a later analysis, co-occurring TCRs were grouped using DBSCAN, with TCRdist sequence similarity added in when clustering inside HLA-allele-positive subsets. Repertoires with fewer than 30,000 or more than 120,000 public chains were left out of co-occurrence clustering, as were four to six repertoires with anomalous nucleotide sharing. TCRdb provides this immuneACCESS table in a form limited to in-frame rearrangements. Some clones are lacking; in checked studies, under half of them reflect an unresolved V gene, and why the rest are absent is not known. The DNA gave D and trimming, while V, J and clone size come from that table. The sample table lists about 130,000 clones, over 70% of them with a count of one. The ten largest make up approximately 4% of the sample.

The data were taken from a study of cytomegalovirus exposure and HLA in healthy donors (TCRdb year 2017). Background on the whole study: In an earlier analysis of approximately 640 of the donors, approximately 300 Gb of sequence data and 95 million to 130 million unique TCR beta sequences from about 190 million T cells were reported. About 280 gigabases of sequencing data and around 90 million unique TCR sequences made up an early release that covered 500 to 700 HLA-typed donors. Typing coverage varied by locus: about 620-630 donors for A, B, C, DRB1 and DQB1; under 550 for DQA1; some 610 for DPA1; roughly 470 for DPB1. Donor age, sex, ethnicity and CMV serostatus were compiled together with the repertoire data. All discovery cohort repertoires had been generated on a single sequencing platform. To predict cytomegalovirus infection status, the study combined high-throughput TCR immunosequencing, statistical association of individual TCRs with disease status, and machine learning. To study patterns of TCR occurrence, a later analysis re-analyzed previously published TCR beta repertoires from 550 to 800 donors and added high-resolution HLA genotyping. The T cell repertoires of 670 or so subjects were profiled by immunosequencing and related to cytomegalovirus serostatus. HLA typing included class I and class II loci at four-digit resolution. The study aimed to test whether signatures of past pathogen exposure could be identified by cataloging public T cell receptors. Roughly 5 DR-DQ haplotypes were treated as single units for association and clustering because of strong linkage in the cohort. Among the approximately 420 genotyped donors, approximately 81% belonged to the genetic ancestry cluster associated with self-reported Caucasian donors. Along with the roughly 700-subject first cohort, a separate validation cohort of approximately 110 different subjects was used. Across some 400 genotyped donors of the cohort, an average of about 240,000 unique TCR beta nucleotide sequences per donor were sequenced, and roughly a sixth of those sequences were non-productive. In an earlier analysis of 500 to 650 of the donors, high-throughput TCR beta sequencing was used to judge whether each TCR beta V gene segment behaved as functional or pseudogenic. In the later analysis, no new phenotypic data were used to find candidate immune exposures; instead, reliance was placed on TCR beta sequences and their occurrence across donors. A later genetic analysis used genome-wide SNP genotypes for about 65% of the 666 donors, treating that subset as a discovery cohort. The study at large found these results: Correlated functional status among segregating V segments might be attributable to linkage disequilibrium, but an unknown experimental factor could not be ruled out. A later analysis reported that several top co-occurrence clusters appeared linked to parvovirus B19, influenza, CMV and Epstein-Barr virus. An association between a missense DCLRE1C variant and V-gene and J-gene trimming of TCR beta chains was found in a later genetic analysis and replicated in an independent cohort. The earlier analysis of 587 of the donors excluded over 15 rarely observed V segments, including chromosome 9 orphons, because counts were too low. The presence/absence analyses assumed that sequencing depth was roughly uniform across donors, and that assumption may not be true. A few of the identified cytomegalovirus-associated TCR beta chains were confirmed in vitro to be specific for cytomegalovirus antigens. The 87-base-pair reads could not distinguish some IMGT-functional V segments, including TRBV6-2 and TRBV6-3, so those segments were excluded. This cohort had only TCR beta chains sequenced, and the lack of alpha or paired-chain data limited which features could be detected. A group of highly shared sequence variants was considered likely to be a technical artifact of the sequencing pipeline. Across donors, most TCR sequences were observed very rarely, whereas some public TCRs were present in many individuals. Because HLA typing was unavailable for some donors at each locus, only the typed subset was used in association tests. At a false discovery rate of 0.05, a later analysis linked fewer than 20,000 TCR beta sequences to specific HLA alleles. In a later analysis, HLA-associated TCR beta chains were found to be more clonally expanded and to have lower generation probabilities than equally common non-associated chains. When HLA alleles, especially DR and DQ, strongly co-occurred, attributing TCR associations to individual alleles was difficult. According to the authors, the approach could potentially be generalized to other disease states and immunological phenotypes. A later genetic analysis reported fewer N-insertions in productive TCRs among donors in an Asian-associated ancestry cluster than the approximately 670-donor mean. A further reported finding was that TCR beta sequences accurately predicted the HLA-A and HLA-B alleles for most subjects in the first cohort. In a later analysis, TCR association rates were found to vary across HLA loci, with the most associated TCRs seen for DRB1 alleles and the fewest for HLA-C alleles. The study listed approximately 150 TCR beta chains as associated with cytomegalovirus. Broadly in line with IMGT annotations, most TCR beta V segments showed up in productive rearrangements about 87% or about 30% of the time in an earlier analysis of roughly 590 of the donors. Cytomegalovirus status was reported to be diagnosed by the classifier with high specificity and sensitivity in both the original and validation cohorts. For the cohort, immune exposure information was limited to CMV serostatus. Most CMV-associated TCR beta chains appeared to be HLA-restricted in a later analysis, and the HLA associations seemed to be driven largely by CMV exposure.

The CDR3 holds 14 amino acids from the cysteine to the phenylalanine. Kept here is only the CDR3 DNA, which spans 42 bases and is read in frame from base 1. The germline V end is reduced by 3 bases and the J end by 1 base; junction bases left unmatched: 3. The germline V gene encodes CDR1 LGHNA and CDR2 YSLEER. Sequencing input: PBMCs. The sequence joins TRBV4-3 to TRBJ2-7; 7 junctional bases match TRBD2. This TCR came from a woman in her 40s in good health and CMV-seronegative. The bases are TGCGCCAGCAGCCACGGGGGGACTTCCTACGAGCAGTACTTC. Its translation is CASSHGGTSYEQYF.